The present entry profiles one T cell receptor (beta chain) with its context. This entry comes from a study of human T cells and chemical hapten exposure. Overall study context: The study patch tested 0.01% DPC on the upper back and read results at 6 days.

Germline V gene data show CDR1 as MDHEN and CDR2 as SYDVKM. V lost 3 bases and J lost 5, with 13 bases in between. This CDR3 comprises 15 residues. TCRdb used MiXCR to reprocess the RACE reads, holding one entry per CDR3 protein. This sample has approximately 180,000 distinct CDR3 sequences, with nearly 30% found just once. Time point defined: pre-sensitization, week 0. The treatment is: therapeutic diphenylcyclopropenone sensitization with weekly scalp DPC. Alopecia patients between 18 and 70 years old and suitable for DPC were used as donors. This TCR was recovered from a woman aged 25 to 45 with alopecia areata. Some clones in this sample may be carry-over from other donors' samples. The input for sequencing was whole blood, taken in connection with sensitization to the hapten diphenylcyclopropenone (DPC). The chain joins TRBV28 to TRBJ1-4; D not certain. CDR3 sequence: CASSFYRLRNEKLFF. The CDR3 DNA follows: TGTGCCAGCAGTTTCTACAGACTAAGGAATGAAAAACTGTTTTTT. Full variable domain (remainder filled in from reference TRBV28 and TRBJ1-4): DVKVTQSSRYLVKRTGEKVFLECVQDMDHENMFWYRQDPGLGLRLIYFSYDVKMKEKGDIPEGYSVSREKKERFSLILESASTNQTSMYLCASSFYRLRNEKLFFGSGTQLSVL.